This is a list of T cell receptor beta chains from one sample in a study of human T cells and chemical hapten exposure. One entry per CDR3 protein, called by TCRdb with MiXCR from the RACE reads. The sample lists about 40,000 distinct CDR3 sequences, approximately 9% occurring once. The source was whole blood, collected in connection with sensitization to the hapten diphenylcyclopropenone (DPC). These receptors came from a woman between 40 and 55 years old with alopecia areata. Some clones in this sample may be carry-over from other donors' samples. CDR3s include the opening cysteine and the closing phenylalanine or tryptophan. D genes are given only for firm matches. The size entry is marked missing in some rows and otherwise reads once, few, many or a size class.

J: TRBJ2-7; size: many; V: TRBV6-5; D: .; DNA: TGTGCCAGCAGTTACTCGACAGGAGGCGAGCAGTACTTC; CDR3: CASSYSTGGEQYF
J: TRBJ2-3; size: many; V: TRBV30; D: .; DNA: TGTGCCTGGATCCGCGGAAACACAGATACGCAGTATTTT; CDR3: CAWIRGNTDTQYF
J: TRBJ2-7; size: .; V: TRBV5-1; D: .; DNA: TGCGCCAGCAGCTTGGGGACAGTAACCTACGAGCAGTACTTC; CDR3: CASSLGTVTYEQYF
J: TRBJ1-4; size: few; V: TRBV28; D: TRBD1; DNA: TGTGCCAGCAGCCTCAGGGGGCGGGAAAAACTGTTTTTT; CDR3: CASSLRGREKLFF
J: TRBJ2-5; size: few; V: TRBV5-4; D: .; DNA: TGTGCCAGCAGCTCTCAGGGTCGTCTAGGAGAGACCCAGTACTTC; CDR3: CASSSQGRLGETQYF
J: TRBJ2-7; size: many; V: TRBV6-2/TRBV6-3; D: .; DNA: TGTGCCAGCACGGGACACACCTACGAGCAGTACTTC; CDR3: CASTGHTYEQYF
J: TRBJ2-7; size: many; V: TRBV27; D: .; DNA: TGTGCCAGCAGTGAAAGCAGGGGGGGGACCTCCTACGAGCAGTACTTC; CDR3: CASSESRGGTSYEQYF
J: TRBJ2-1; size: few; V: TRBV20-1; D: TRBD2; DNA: TGCAGTGCTAGTCCACACACCCTGCTAGGAAGCGGGGGGGCCTTTATCTATGAGCAGTTCTTC; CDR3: CSASPHTLLGSGGAFIYEQFF
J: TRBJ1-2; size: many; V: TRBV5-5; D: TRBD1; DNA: TGTGCCAGCACCCCGGACAGGGCAAACTATGGCTACACCTTC; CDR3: CASTPDRANYGYTF
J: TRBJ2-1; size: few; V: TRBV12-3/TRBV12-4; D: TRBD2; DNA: TGTGCCAGCAGTTTTTTTACTAGCGGGGGGAATGAGCAGTTCTTC; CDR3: CASSFFTSGGNEQFF
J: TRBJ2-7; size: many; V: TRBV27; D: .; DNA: TGTGCCAGCAGTTTCGGGTCAGCTTACGAGCAGTACTTC; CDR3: CASSFGSAYEQYF
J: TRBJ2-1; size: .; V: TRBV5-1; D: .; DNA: TGCGCCAGCAGCTTGGCCGCAGACGGTGAGCAGTTCTTC; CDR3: CASSLAADGEQFF
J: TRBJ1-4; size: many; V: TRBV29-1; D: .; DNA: TGCAGCGTCCGCGGGGGGGCAGGCCGAAGCCTGTTTTTT; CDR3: CSVRGGAGRSLFF
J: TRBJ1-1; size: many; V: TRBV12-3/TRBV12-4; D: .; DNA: TGTGCCAGCAGTTTACAGGGGAGAAGCACTGAAGCTTTCTTT; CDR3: CASSLQGRSTEAFF
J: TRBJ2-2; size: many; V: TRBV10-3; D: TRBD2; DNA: TGTGCCATCAGTGACTGGACTAGCGCGTCCGGGGAGCTGTTTTTT; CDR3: CAISDWTSASGELFF
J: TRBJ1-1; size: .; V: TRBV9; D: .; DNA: TGTGCCAGCAGCGTAGAGGGTTCCCCCAGGGCTTTCTTT; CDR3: CASSVEGSPRAFF
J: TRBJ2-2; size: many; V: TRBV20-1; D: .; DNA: TGCAGTGCTAGAGATCCAGGGGAAGGGAACACCGGGGAGCTGTTTTTT; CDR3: CSARDPGEGNTGELFF
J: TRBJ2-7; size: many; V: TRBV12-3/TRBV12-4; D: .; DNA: TGTGCCAGCAGTCCGAGGCGGGGCACGACCTACGAGCAGTACTTC; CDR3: CASSPRRGTTYEQYF
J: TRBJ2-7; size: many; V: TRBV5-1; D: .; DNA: TGCGCCAGCAGCCCAGGACCGTCGAGCTCCTACGAGCAGTACTTC; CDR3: CASSPGPSSSYEQYF
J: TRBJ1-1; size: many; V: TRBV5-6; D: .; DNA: TGTGCCAGCAGCTTGAGGGGAGGGGGCACTGAAGCTTTCTTT; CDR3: CASSLRGGGTEAFF
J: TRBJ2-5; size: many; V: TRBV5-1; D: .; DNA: TGCGCCAGCAGCTTGGCGGTTCCGGGGAAGGCGACCCAGTACTTC; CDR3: CASSLAVPGKATQYF
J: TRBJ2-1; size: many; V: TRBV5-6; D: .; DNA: TGTGCCAGCAGCTTTTCCCCCAATGAGCAGTTCTTC; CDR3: CASSFSPNEQFF
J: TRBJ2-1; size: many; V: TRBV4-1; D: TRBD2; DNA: TGCGCCAGCAGCCAAGATGCTAGCGGAGACAATGAGCAGTTCTTC; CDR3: CASSQDASGDNEQFF
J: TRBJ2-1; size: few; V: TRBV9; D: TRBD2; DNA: TGTGCCAGCAGCTCACCTTTAGCGGGGGGCTCGAGCTCCTACAATGAGCAGTTCTTC; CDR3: CASSSPLAGGSSSYNEQFF
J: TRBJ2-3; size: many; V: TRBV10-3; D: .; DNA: TGTGCCATCAAGGAGGGAAACACAGATACGCAGTATTTT; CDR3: CAIKEGNTDTQYF
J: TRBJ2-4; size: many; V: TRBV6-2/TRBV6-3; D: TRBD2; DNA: TGTGCCAGCAGTTACTCCACTAGCGGGGGCCGAGCCCATTACTTC; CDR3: CASSYSTSGGRAHYF
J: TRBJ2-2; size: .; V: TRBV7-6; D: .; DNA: TGTGCCAGCAGCCCGGGCCCCTCCACCGGGGAGCTGTTTTTT; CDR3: CASSPGPSTGELFF
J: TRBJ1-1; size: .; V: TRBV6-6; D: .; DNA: TGTGCCAGCAGTCGACAGCCTGATTTGGGGGCTGAAGCTTTCTTT; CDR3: CASSRQPDLGAEAFF
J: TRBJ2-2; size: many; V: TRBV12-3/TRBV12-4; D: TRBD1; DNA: TGTGCCAGCAGTCCCCGGACAGGGAAGACCGGGGAGCTGTTTTTT; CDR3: CASSPRTGKTGELFF
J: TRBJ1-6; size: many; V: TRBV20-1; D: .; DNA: TGCAGTGCTAGAGGCGACGGCGGCAGTACACCCCTCCACTTT; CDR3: CSARGDGGSTPLHF
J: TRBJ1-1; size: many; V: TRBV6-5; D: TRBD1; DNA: TGTGCCAGCAAAAGAAGGGGGCTCGGCACTGAAGCTTTCTTT; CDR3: CASKRRGLGTEAFF
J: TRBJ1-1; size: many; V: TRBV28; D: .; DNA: TGTGCCAGCAGTTCCCTACGCGCGGCCCACACTGAAGCTTTCTTT; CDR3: CASSSLRAAHTEAFF
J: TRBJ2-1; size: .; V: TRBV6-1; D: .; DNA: TGTGCCAGCAGTACCGGGACAACGATTGGGCAGTTCTTC; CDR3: CASSTGTTIGQFF
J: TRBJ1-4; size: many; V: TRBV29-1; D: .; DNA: TGCAGGTCCGTGAGGAGGGTTAATGAAAAACTGTTTTTT; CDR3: CRSVRRVNEKLFF
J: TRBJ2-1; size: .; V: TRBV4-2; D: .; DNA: TGTGCCAGCAGCCAAGATCGGGCAGGCTGGCAGTTCTTC; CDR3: CASSQDRAGWQFF
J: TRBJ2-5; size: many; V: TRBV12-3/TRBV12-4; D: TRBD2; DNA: TGTGCCAGCAGGATTAGCGGGAACCAAGAGACCCAGTACTTC; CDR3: CASRISGNQETQYF
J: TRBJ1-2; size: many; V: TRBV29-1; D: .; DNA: TGCAGCGTTCTTTCAGGGGCTAACTATGGCTACACCTTC; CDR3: CSVLSGANYGYTF
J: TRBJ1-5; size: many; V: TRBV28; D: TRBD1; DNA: TGTGCCAGCAGTCCATCGGGACAGGGGGATAGCAATCAGCCCCAGCATTTT; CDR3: CASSPSGQGDSNQPQHF
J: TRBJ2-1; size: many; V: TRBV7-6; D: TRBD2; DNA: TGTGCCAGCAGCCACGGGACTAGCTACAATGAGCAGTTCTTC; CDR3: CASSHGTSYNEQFF
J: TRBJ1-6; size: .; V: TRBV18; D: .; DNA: TGTGCCAGCTCTCAGGACACCTCCTATAATTCACCCCTCCACTTT; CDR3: CASSQDTSYNSPLHF
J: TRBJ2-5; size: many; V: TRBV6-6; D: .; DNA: TGTGCCAGCAGCCCCATGAAAGAGACCCAGTACTTC; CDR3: CASSPMKETQYF
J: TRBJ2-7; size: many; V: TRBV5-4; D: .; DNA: TGTGCCAGCAGCTTGCACGGTACCTACGAGCAGTACTTC; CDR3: CASSLHGTYEQYF
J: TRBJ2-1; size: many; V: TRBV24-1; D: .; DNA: TGTGCCACCAGTGATGGCCATGAGCAGTTCTTC; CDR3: CATSDGHEQFF
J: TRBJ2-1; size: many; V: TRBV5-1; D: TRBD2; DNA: TGCGCCAGCAGTCTCCTTGAGCGGGGGGCCTACAATGAGCAGTTCTTC; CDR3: CASSLLERGAYNEQFF
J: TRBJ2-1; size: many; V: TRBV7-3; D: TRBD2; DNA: TGTGCCAGCAGCTTAGGCACGATGGAACTAGCGGGGGCCTACTGGGATGAGCAGTTCTTC; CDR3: CASSLGTMELAGAYWDEQFF
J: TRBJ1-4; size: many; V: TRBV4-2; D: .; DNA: TGTGCCAGCAGCCAAGAAGGGGACCTAAACGAAAAACTGTTTTTT; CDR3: CASSQEGDLNEKLFF
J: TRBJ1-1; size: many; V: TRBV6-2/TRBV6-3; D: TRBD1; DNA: TGTGCCAGCACCGGACAGGGGAACACTGAAGCTTTCTTT; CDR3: CASTGQGNTEAFF
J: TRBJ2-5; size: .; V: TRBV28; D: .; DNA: TGTGCCAGCAGCACCAACCCCGGGACTCAAGTAGAGACCCAGTACTTC; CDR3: CASSTNPGTQVETQYF
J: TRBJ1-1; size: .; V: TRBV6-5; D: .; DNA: TGTGCCAGCAAACATACCACAGGGATCTCCAACACTGAAGCTTTCTTT; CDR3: CASKHTTGISNTEAFF
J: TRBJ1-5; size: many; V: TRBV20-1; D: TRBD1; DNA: TGCAGTGCTGCCCGAGACAGGGGGAATCAGCCCCAGCATTTT; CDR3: CSAARDRGNQPQHF